This TCR beta chain was profiled in a study of CD8+CD57+ T cells in acquired aplastic anemia. Overall study context: Sorted CD4+ and CD8+ cells yielded roughly 3.4 ug of DNA on average. Notes on the study in general: Any difference that existed in CD8+ Simpson's diversity between patients and controls was not significant.

This clonotype was found many times. Its antigen is as yet unknown. The CDR3 contains 16 residues. V dropped 1 base and J dropped 4; count of bases not matched to a gene: 0. The V gene's germline CDR1 is LGHNA and CDR2 YNFKEQ. Genomic DNA acted as the template from which TCR beta VDJ combination and CDR3 sequence profiling were carried out. TCRdb passed the reads through MiXCR, listing each CDR3 protein once. Counted here are 260,000 or so distinct CDR3 sequences, roughly 82% occurring once; the ten biggest clones make up 40% to 55%. All patients picked for sequencing had shown, by flow cytometry, an expansion of CD8+CD57+ cells.

This receptor was identified in a human donor with aplastic anemia. The chain carries TRBV4-2 and TRBJ2-3, with 15 bases matching TRBD2. The sample comprised sorted CD4+, CD8+, or CD8+CD57+ T cells (not recorded which) from PBMCs. The CDR3 nucleotides are TGTGCCAGCAGCCAAGGGACTAGCGGGGGGGCAGATACGCAGTATTTT. It encodes CASSQGTSGGADTQYF.